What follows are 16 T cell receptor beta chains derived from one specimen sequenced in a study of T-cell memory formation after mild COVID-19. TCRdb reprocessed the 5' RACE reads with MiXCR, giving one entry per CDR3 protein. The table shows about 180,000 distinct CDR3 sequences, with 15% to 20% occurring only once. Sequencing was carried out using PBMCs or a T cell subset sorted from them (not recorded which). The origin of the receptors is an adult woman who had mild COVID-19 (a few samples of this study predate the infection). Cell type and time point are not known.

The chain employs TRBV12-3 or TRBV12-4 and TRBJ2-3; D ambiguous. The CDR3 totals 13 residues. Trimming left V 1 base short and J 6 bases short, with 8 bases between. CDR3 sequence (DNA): TGTGCCAGCAGTTTAGGTCACGCGGATACGCAGTATTTT. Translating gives CASSLGHADTQYF.

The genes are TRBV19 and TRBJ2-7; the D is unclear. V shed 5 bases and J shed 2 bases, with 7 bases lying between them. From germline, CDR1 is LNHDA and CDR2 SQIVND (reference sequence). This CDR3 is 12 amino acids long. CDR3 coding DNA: TGTGCCAGTAGTGAGACGACCTACGAGCAGTACTTC. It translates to CASSETTYEQYF.

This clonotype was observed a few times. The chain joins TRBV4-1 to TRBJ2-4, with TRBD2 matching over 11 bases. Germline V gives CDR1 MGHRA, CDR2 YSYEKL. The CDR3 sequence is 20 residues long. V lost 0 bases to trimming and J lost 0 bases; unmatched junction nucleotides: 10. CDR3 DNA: TGCGCCAGCAGCCAAGATAGGCTAGCGGGGGGAAGCCTAGCCAAAAACATTCAGTACTTC. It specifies CASSQDRLAGGSLAKNIQYF.

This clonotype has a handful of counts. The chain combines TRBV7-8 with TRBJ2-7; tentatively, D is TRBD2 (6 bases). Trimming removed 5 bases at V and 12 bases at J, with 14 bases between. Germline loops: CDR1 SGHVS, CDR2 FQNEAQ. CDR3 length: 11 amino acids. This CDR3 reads CASSTSGDLYF. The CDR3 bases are TGTGCCAGCAGCACATCGGGGGACTTGTACTTC.

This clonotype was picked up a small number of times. The CDR3 DNA reads TGTGCCAGCAGGGGGACAGGTCACACTGAAGCTTTCTTT. This encodes CASRGTGHTEAFF. The chain has TRBV25-1 and TRBJ1-1, with TRBD1 identical over 8 bases. V shed 6 bases, J shed 3 bases, and the junction held 3 bases outside the gene matches. CDR1 MGHDK and CDR2 SYGVNS come from the germline V gene. CDR3 length equals 13 residues.

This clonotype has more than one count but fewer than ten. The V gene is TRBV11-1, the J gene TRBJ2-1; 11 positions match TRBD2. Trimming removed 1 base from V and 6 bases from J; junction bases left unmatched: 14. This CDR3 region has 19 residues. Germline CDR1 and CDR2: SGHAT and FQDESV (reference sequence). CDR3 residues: CASSLGSRLLAGAPNEQFF. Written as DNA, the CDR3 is TGTGCCAGCAGCTTAGGGTCCAGACTACTAGCGGGAGCCCCCAATGAGCAGTTCTTC.

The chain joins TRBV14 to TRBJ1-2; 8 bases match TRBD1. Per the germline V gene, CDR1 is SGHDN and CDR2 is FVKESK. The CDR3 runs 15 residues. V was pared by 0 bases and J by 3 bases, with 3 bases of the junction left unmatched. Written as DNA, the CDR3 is TGTGCCAGCAGCCAAGATATGACAGGGGACTATGGCTACACCTTC. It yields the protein CASSQDMTGDYGYTF.

The CDR3 DNA is TGCGCCAGCAGCTGGACTAGCGGGGGGGCTGCAGATACGCAGTATTTT. Its protein product is CASSWTSGGAADTQYF. The chain carries TRBV5-1 and TRBJ2-3, with TRBD2 identical over 15 bases. Germline values: CDR1 SGHRS, CDR2 YFSETQ. This CDR3 is 16 amino acids long. With 3 bases clipped from V and 4 bases from J, the junction kept 3 bases outside the gene matches.

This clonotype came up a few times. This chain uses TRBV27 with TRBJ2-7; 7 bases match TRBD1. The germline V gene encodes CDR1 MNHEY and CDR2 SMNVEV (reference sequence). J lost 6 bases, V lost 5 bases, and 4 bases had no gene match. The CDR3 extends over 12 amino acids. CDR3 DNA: TGTGCCAGCAGTCCCAGGGGGATCGAGCAGTACTTC. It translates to CASSPRGIEQYF.

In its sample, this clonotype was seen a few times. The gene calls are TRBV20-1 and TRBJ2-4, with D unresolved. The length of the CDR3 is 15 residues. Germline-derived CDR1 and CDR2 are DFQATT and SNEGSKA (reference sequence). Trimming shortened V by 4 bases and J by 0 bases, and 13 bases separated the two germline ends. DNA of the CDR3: TGCAGTGCTACGTCCGCCGGAGTAGCCAAAAACATTCAGTACTTC. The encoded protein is CSATSAGVAKNIQYF.

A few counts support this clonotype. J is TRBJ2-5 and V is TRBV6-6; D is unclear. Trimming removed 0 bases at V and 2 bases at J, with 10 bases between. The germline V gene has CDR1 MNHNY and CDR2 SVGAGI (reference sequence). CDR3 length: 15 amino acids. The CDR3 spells CASSYSLPAQETQYF. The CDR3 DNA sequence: TGTGCCAGCAGTTACTCTCTCCCGGCGCAAGAGACCCAGTACTTC.

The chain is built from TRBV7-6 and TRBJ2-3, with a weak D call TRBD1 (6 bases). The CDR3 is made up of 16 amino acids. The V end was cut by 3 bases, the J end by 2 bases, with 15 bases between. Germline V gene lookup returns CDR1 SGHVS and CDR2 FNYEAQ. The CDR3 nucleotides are TGTGCCAGCAGCTTTACGGGTAGGGGGTACACAGATACGCAGTATTTT. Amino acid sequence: CASSFTGRGYTDTQYF.

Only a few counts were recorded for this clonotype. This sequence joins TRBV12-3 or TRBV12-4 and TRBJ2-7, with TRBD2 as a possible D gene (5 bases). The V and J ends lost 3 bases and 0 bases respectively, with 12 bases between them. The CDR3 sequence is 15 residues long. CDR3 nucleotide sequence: TGTGCCAGCAGTTTCGGGGATTCTTTCTCCTACGAGCAGTACTTC. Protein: CASSFGDSFSYEQYF.

DNA of the CDR3: TGTGCCAGTAAACCAAGGGACGAGAACCTCCACTTT. Residues: CASKPRDENLHF. This chain connects TRBV6-5 to TRBJ1-6, with a weak D call TRBD1 (5 bases). The CDR3 runs 12 residues. CDR1 is MNHEY, CDR2 SVGAGI, per germline. Trimming removed 9 bases at V and 15 bases at J, with 18 bases between.

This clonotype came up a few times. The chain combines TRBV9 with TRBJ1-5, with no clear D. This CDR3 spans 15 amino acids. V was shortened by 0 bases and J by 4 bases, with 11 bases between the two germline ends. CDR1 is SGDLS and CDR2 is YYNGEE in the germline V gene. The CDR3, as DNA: TGTGCCAGCAGCGTAGGGGGAACTAGAAATCAGCCCCAGCATTTT. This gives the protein CASSVGGTRNQPQHF.

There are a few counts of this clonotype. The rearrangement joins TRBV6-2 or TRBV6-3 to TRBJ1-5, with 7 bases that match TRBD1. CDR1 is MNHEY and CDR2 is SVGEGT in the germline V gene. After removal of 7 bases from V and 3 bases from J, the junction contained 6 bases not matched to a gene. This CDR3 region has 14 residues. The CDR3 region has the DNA TGTGCCAGCAAATTACAGGGGAACAATCAGCCCCAGCATTTT. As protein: CASKLQGNNQPQHF.